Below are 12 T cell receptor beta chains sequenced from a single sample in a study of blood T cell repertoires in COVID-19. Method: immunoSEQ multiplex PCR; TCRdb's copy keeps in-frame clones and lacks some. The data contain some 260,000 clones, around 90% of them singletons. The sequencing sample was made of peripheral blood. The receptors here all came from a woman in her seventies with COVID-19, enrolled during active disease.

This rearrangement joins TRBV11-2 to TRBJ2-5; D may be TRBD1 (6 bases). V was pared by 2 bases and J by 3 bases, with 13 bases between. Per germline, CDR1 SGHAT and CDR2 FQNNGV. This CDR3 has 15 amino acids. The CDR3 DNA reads TGTGCCAGCAGCTTAAAGAGAGCAGGGGAAGAGACCCAGTACTTC. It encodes CASSLKRAGEETQYF.

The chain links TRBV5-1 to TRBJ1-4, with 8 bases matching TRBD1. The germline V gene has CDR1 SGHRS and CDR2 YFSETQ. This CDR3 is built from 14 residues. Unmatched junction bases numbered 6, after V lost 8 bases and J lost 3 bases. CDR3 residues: CASAAGGPNEKLFF. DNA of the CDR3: TGCGCCAGTGCCGCAGGGGGCCCTAATGAAAAACTGTTTTTT.

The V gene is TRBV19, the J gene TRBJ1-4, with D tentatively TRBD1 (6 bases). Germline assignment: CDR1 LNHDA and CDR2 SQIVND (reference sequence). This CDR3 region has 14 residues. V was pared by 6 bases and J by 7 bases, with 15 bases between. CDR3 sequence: CASSRQGYGEKLFF. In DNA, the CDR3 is TGTGCCAGTAGCAGGCAGGGGTATGGTGAAAAACTGTTTTTT. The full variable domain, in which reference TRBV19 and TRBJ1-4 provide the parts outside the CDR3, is DGGITQSPKYLFRKEGQNVTLSCEQNLNHDAMYWYRQDPGQGLRLIYYSQIVNDFQKGDIAEGYSVSREKKESFPLTVTSAQKNPTAFYLCASSRQGYGEKLFFGSGTQLSVL.

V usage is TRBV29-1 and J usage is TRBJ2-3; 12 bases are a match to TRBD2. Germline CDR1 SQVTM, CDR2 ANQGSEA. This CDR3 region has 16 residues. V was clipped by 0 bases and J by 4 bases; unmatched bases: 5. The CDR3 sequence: CSVEDSTSGRPDTQYF. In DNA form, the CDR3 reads TGCAGCGTTGAAGACTCCACTAGCGGGAGGCCAGATACGCAGTATTTT.

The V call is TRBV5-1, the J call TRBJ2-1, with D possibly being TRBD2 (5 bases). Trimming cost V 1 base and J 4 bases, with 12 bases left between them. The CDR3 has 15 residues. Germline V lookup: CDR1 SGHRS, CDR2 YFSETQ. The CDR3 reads CASSLTGGQYNEQFF. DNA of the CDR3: TGCGCCAGCAGCTTGACTGGCGGGCAGTACAATGAGCAGTTCTTC.

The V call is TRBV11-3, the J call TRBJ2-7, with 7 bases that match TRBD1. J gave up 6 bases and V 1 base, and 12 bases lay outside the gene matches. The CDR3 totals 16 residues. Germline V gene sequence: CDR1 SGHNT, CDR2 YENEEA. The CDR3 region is CASSLGTGQLPSEQYF. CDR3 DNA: TGTGCCAGCAGCTTAGGGACGGGACAGCTTCCAAGCGAGCAGTACTTC.

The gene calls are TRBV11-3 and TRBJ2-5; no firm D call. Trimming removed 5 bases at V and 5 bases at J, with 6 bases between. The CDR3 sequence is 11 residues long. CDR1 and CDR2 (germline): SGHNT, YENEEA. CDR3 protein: CASSAQETQYF. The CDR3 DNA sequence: TGTGCCAGCAGCGCCCAGGAGACCCAGTACTTC.

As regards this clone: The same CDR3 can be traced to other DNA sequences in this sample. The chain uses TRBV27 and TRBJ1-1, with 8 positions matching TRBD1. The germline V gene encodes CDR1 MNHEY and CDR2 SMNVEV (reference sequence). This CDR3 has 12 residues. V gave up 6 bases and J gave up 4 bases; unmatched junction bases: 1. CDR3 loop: CASRTGGTEAFF. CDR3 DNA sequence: TGTGCCAGCAGAACAGGGGGCACTGAAGCTTTCTTT.

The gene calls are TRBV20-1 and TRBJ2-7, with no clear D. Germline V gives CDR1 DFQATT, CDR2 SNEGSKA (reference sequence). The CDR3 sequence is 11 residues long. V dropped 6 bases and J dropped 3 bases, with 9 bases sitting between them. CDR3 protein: CSAPTFYEQYF. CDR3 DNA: TGCAGTGCCCCGACATTCTACGAGCAGTACTTC.

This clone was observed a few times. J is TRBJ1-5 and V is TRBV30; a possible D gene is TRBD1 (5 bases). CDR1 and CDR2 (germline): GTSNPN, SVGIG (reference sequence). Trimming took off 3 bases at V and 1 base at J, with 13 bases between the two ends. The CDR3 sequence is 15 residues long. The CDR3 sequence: CAWSDLRQSNQPQHF. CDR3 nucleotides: TGTGCCTGGAGCGATCTTAGACAGAGCAATCAGCCCCAGCATTTT.

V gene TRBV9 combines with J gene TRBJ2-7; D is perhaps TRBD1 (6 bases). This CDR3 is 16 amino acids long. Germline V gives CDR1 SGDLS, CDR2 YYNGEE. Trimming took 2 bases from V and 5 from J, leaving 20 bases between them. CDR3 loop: CASSVSGASGLDEQYF. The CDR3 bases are TGTGCCAGCAGCGTTTCAGGGGCCAGCGGTCTGGACGAGCAGTACTTC.

DNA for the CDR3: TGTGCCAGCAGTTACTCGACAGGGGGCGAGAACACTGAAGCTTTCTTT. This translates into CASSYSTGGENTEAFF. This rearrangement joins TRBV6-2 or TRBV6-3 to TRBJ1-1, with 10 bases aligning to TRBD1. V gave up 0 bases and J gave up 1 base; unmatched junction bases: 2. The CDR3 has 16 amino acids. The germline CDR1 and CDR2 sequences are MNHEY and SVGEGT.